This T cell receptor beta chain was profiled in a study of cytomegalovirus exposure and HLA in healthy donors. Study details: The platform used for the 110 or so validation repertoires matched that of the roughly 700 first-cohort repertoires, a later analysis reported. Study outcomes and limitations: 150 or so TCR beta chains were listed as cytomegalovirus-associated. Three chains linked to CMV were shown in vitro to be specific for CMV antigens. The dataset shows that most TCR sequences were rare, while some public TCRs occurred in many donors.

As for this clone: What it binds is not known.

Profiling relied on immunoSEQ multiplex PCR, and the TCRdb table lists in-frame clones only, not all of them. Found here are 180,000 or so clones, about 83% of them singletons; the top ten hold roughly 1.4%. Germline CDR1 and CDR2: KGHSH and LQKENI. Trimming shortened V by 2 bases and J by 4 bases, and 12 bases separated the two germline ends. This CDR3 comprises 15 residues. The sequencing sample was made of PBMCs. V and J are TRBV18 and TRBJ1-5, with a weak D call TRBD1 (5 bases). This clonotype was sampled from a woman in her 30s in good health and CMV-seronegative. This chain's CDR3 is CASSPAGLINQPQHF. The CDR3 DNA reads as TGTGCCAGCTCACCAGCGGGGCTTATTAATCAGCCCCAGCATTTT.